This T cell receptor beta chain was captured by sequencing in a study of CD8+CD57+ T cells in acquired aplastic anemia. General study findings and limits: Roughly 29 was the count of CD8+ CDR3 sequences that patients shared with controls.

TCR beta VDJ and CDR3 profiling used genomic DNA as template. TCRdb called the reads again in MiXCR, with one record for every CDR3 protein. In the table there are more than 250,000 distinct CDR3 sequences, around 82% of which are singletons. Germline V gene sequence: CDR1 SGHTA, CDR2 FQGTGA. V was cut by 8 bases and J by 11 bases, with 23 bases left in between. This CDR3 comprises 14 residues. Of note for this clonotype: The antigen is undetermined.

All patients picked for sequencing had shown, by flow cytometry, an expansion of CD8+CD57+ cells. The rearrangement links TRBV7-3 to TRBJ2-3; D is uncertain. The specimen sequenced was sorted CD4+, CD8+, or CD8+CD57+ T cells (not recorded which) from PBMCs. The clonotype originates from a human donor with aplastic anemia. Here the CDR3 reads CASSRPGGPVEQYF. In DNA, the CDR3 is TGTGCCAGCTCAAGACCGGGCGGCCCCGTTGAGCAGTATTTT.